The present entry profiles one T cell receptor beta chain with its context. Some clones are missing from TCRdb's copy, which holds only in-frame ones; the method was immunoSEQ multiplex PCR. The data hold around 250,000 clones, with approximately 95% observed a single time. These data are taken from a study of T cell responses to AZD1222 COVID-19 vaccine. CDR1 is MDHEN and CDR2 is SYDVKM in the germline V gene. This CDR3 has 14 amino acids. Trimming removed 3 bases at V and 4 bases at J, with 12 bases between. Here the sequenced sample was peripheral blood, taken on day 0 of AZD1222 vaccination. The chain has TRBV28 and TRBJ2-5; D unresolved. The sequence derives from an adult in good health. CDR3 amino acids: CASSFSAGRETQYF. In DNA form, the CDR3 reads TGTGCCAGCAGTTTCTCGGCAGGTCGAGAGACCCAGTACTTC.